These T cell receptor beta chains were read from a single sample in a study of cytomegalovirus exposure and HLA in healthy donors. Libraries were prepared by immunoSEQ multiplex PCR; TCRdb keeps only in-frame clonotypes and omits some of them. The sample's table shows about 140,000 clones. Sequencing used PBMCs. Receptors originate from a man between 35 and 55 years old in good health and CMV-seronegative. Both conserved end residues are part of each CDR3. A D gene is named only where the DNA matches it firmly.

-	TRBV19	TRBJ2-1	TGTGCCAGTAGCATGAGAGCCGAGAGTGAGCAGTTCTTC	CASSMRAESEQFF
-	TRBV4-3	TRBJ2-5	TGCGCCAGCAGCCAGTACAGGAGTTCTAGGGAGACCCAGTACTTC	CASSQYRSSRETQYF
TRBD1	TRBV6-6	TRBJ1-1	TGTGCCAGCAGTTATGGTCAGGGGGCGCACGCTGAAGCTTTCTTT	CASSYGQGAHAEAFF
-	TRBV7-7	TRBJ2-2	TGTGCCAGCAGCCTCCGGGACACGAACACCGGGGAGCTGTTTTTT	CASSLRDTNTGELFF
TRBD1	TRBV7-2	TRBJ2-7	TGTGCCAGCAGCTTAGGAACAAGGGGGCAGGGGTCCTACGAGCAGTACTTC	CASSLGTRGQGSYEQYF
-	TRBV5-6	TRBJ2-3	TGTGCCAGCAGCCCGAGGAGAGATACGCAGTATTTT	CASSPRRDTQYF
-	TRBV4-3	TRBJ1-1	TGCGCCAGCAGCCACCAGGTGACAGACTTCGGACCTGAAGCTTTCTTT	CASSHQVTDFGPEAFF
-	TRBV6-1	TRBJ2-3	TGCGCCAGCAAGTCCGACAAGAGCACAGATACGCAGTATTTT	CASKSDKSTDTQYF
TRBD1	TRBV18	TRBJ1-4	TGTGCCAGCTCACCACCGGAGTGGGACAGAGGAAAACTGTTTTTT	CASSPPEWDRGKLFF
-	TRBV7-9	TRBJ2-7	TGTGCCAGCAGCTTAGGTTTGGTGCAGGGTGCTTCCTACGAGCAGTACTTC	CASSLGLVQGASYEQYF
TRBD1	TRBV7-9	TRBJ1-2	TGTGCCAGCAGCTTAGCGGGACAGGGGGTCTATGGCTACACCTTC	CASSLAGQGVYGYTF
-	TRBV4-2	TRBJ2-4	TGTGCCAGCAGCCAAGAGCTCACCGCAGGCCAGTACTTC	CASSQELTAGQYF
-	TRBV5-6	TRBJ2-2	TGTGCCAGCAGCTTCCAGGGGTGGGGTGTGCTGTTTTTT	CASSFQGWGVLFF
TRBD1	TRBV4-1	TRBJ2-7	TGCGCCAGCAGCCGAGGACAGGGTAGCTCCTACGAGCAGTACTTC	CASSRGQGSSYEQYF
-	TRBV7-9	TRBJ1-1	TGTGCCAGCAGCTTAATAGAGAACACTGAAGCTTTCTTT	CASSLIENTEAFF
-	TRBV6-5	TRBJ1-2	TGTGCCAGCAAAGTGGGCAGGTTCTATGGCTACACCTTC	CASKVGRFYGYTF
-	TRBV11-2	TRBJ2-7	TGTGCCAGCAGCTCCAACACCTACGAGCAGTACTTC	CASSSNTYEQYF
TRBD1	TRBV18	TRBJ2-7	TGTGCCAGCTCACCACCCACAGGGGGCGGGTACGAGCAGTACTTC	CASSPPTGGGYEQYF
-	TRBV4-1	TRBJ1-1	TGCGCCAGCAGCCAAGCACAGTATGTTGAAGCTTTCTTT	CASSQAQYVEAFF
-	TRBV5-6	TRBJ1-1	TGTGCCAGCAGCTTGACAAGGGGAGGGACTGAAGCTTTCTTT	CASSLTRGGTEAFF
-	TRBV5-5	TRBJ1-4	TGTGCCAGCAGCTTCCCAGGGGCCCGTAATGAAAAACTGTTTTTT	CASSFPGARNEKLFF
TRBD1	TRBV2	TRBJ1-5	TGTGCCAGCAGTGAAGGGAATAGGGGGCTTCAGCCCCAGCATTTT	CASSEGNRGLQPQHF
TRBD1	TRBV7-9	TRBJ1-2	TGTGCCAGCAGCTTAGCGCGGGGCAGGGGGCAATATGGCTACACCTTC	CASSLARGRGQYGYTF
-	TRBV9	TRBJ1-5	TGTGCCAGCAGCGTAGGGACAGTCAATCAGCCCCAGCATTTT	CASSVGTVNQPQHF
TRBD1	TRBV7-3	TRBJ2-1	TGTGCCAGCAGCCTCCGGGACAGCTCCTACAATGAGCAGTTCTTC	CASSLRDSSYNEQFF
TRBD2	TRBV7-9	TRBJ2-2	TGTGCCAGCGTAGTGACTAGCGGGGGGATCCAGGAGCTGTTTTTT	CASVVTSGGIQELFF
-	TRBV18	TRBJ2-7	TGTGCCAGCTGCAACAGGGAGACCTACGAGCAGTACTTC	CASCNRETYEQYF
TRBD1	TRBV2	TRBJ1-2	TGTGCCAGTAAGAAAGAGGGACAGATATTATCGGGCTACACCTTC	CASKKEGQILSGYTF
-	TRBV11-2	TRBJ2-7	TGTGCCAGCAGCTTCGGGACACTATACTCCTACGAGCAGTACTTC	CASSFGTLYSYEQYF
TRBD2	TRBV4-2	TRBJ2-7	TGTGCCAGCAGCCAAGATCCAGCGGGGCTGTACGAGCAGTACTTC	CASSQDPAGLYEQYF
TRBD1	TRBV11-2	TRBJ2-7	TGTGCCAGCAGACGGCCAGGGGGCGCGGGCTACGAGCAGTACTTC	CASRRPGGAGYEQYF
-	TRBV20-1	TRBJ1-4	TGCAGTGCTGGGGCGAATGAAAAACTGTTTTTT	CSAGANEKLFF
TRBD1	TRBV2	TRBJ2-3	TGTGCCAGCAGGCCGGACAGGGACACAGATACGCAGTATTTT	CASRPDRDTDTQYF
-	TRBV11-2	TRBJ2-1	TGTGCCAGCAGACCGGAGGTAGCGAGGTTGGAGCAGTTCTTC	CASRPEVARLEQFF
-	TRBV7-7	TRBJ1-1	TGTGCCAGCAGCTTAGACAAGAACACTGAAGCTTTCTTT	CASSLDKNTEAFF
-	TRBV5-1	TRBJ2-7	TGCGCCAGCAGCTTGTCGCGACAGGACCACGAGCAGTACTTC	CASSLSRQDHEQYF